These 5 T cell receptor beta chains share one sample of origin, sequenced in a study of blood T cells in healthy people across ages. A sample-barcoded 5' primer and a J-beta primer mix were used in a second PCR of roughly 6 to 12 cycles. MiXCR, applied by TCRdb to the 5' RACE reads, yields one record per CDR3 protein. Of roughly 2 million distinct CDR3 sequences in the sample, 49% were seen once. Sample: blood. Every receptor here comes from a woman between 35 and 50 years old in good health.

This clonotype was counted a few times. This chain's CDR3 is CASSSLAGDNEQFF. CDR3 nucleotides: TGTGCCAGCAGTTCCCTAGCGGGGGACAATGAGCAGTTCTTC. The chain combines TRBV27 with TRBJ2-1, with TRBD2 matching 10 bases. V dropped 4 bases and J dropped 5; count of bases not matched to a gene: 2. Germline V gives CDR1 MNHEY, CDR2 SMNVEV (reference sequence). The CDR3 is 14 residues long.

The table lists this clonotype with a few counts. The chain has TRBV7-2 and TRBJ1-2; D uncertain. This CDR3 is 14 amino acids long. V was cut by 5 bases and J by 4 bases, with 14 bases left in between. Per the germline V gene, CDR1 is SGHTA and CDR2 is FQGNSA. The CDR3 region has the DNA TGTGCCAGCAGCCCTCCCCGGGAAGGCTATGGCTACACCTTC. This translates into CASSPPREGYGYTF.

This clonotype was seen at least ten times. The CDR3: CSARDRRETQYF. Written as DNA, the CDR3 is TGCAGTGCCAGGGACAGACGAGAGACCCAGTACTTC. The chain has TRBV20-1 and TRBJ2-5; TRBD1 aligns across 7 bases. V trimming: 6 bases; J trimming: 4 bases; junction bases outside the gene matches: 5. The CDR3 spans 12 residues. CDR1 is DFQATT, CDR2 SNEGSKA, per germline (reference sequence).

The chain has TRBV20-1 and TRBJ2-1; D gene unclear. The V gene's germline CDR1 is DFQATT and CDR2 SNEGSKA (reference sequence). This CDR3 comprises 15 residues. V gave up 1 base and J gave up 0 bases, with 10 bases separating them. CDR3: CSARGPRGSYNEQFF. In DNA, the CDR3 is TGCAGTGCTAGAGGTCCCAGAGGCTCCTACAATGAGCAGTTCTTC.

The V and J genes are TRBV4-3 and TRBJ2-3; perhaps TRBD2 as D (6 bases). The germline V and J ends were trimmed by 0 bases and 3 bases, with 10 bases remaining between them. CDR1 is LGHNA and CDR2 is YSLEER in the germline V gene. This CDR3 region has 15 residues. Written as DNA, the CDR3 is TGCGCCAGCAGCCAAGATAAGGAGGGAACAGATACGCAGTATTTT. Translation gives CASSQDKEGTDTQYF.